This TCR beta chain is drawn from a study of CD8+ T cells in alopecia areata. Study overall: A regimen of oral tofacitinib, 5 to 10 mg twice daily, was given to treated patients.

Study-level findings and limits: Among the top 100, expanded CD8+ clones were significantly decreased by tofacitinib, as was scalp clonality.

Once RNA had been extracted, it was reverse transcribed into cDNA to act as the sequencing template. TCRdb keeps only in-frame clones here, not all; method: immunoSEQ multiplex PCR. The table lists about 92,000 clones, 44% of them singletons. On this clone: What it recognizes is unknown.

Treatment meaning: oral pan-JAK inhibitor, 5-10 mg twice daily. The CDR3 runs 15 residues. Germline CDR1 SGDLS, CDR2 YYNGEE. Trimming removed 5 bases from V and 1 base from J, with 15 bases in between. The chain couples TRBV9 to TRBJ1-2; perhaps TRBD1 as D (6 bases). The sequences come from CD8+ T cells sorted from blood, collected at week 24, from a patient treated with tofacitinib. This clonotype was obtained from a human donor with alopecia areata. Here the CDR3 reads CASRNPGQSNYGYTF. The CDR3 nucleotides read TGTGCCAGCAGGAACCCGGGACAAAGTAACTATGGCTACACCTTC.